The next 27 T cell receptor beta chains were all read from a single sample in a study of blood T cell repertoires in COVID-19. TCRdb's table, derived via immunoSEQ multiplex PCR, lists solely in-frame clones and lacks some. Of 300,000 to 450,000 clones listed, 85% are singletons. The sequencing sample was made of peripheral blood. These receptors were obtained from a young woman with acute or convalescent COVID-19.

The chain is built from TRBV19 and TRBJ2-3; 7 bases align to TRBD2. Germline assignment: CDR1 LNHDA and CDR2 SQIVND (reference sequence). CDR3 size: 15 residues. The junction had 6 bases not matched to a gene; V was cut back by 4 bases and J by 2 bases. CDR3 sequence: CASSTSSGPTDTQYF. The CDR3 DNA follows: TGTGCCAGTAGTACCTCTAGCGGACCCACAGATACGCAGTATTTT. Full variable domain (rest looked up from reference TRBV19 and TRBJ2-3): DGGITQSPKYLFRKEGQNVTLSCEQNLNHDAMYWYRQDPGQGLRLIYYSQIVNDFQKGDIAEGYSVSREKKESFPLTVTSAQKNPTAFYLCASSTSSGPTDTQYFGPGTRLTVL.

This clone was found once. The CDR3 DNA reads as TGCGCCAGCAGCTTAATCCAGGGGAACTATGGCTACACCTTC. Amino acid sequence: CASSLIQGNYGYTF. The chain employs TRBV5-1 and TRBJ1-2, with TRBD1 as a possible D gene (6 bases). There are 14 residues in the CDR3. Trimming left V 2 bases short and J 2 bases short, with 10 bases between. The germline V gene encodes CDR1 SGHRS and CDR2 YFSETQ.

This sequence joins TRBV2 and TRBJ1-5; D may be TRBD1 (6 bases). CDR3 length equals 14 residues. Germline assignment: CDR1 SNHLY and CDR2 FYNNEI. V was trimmed by 5 bases and J by 3 bases, leaving 11 bases between them. Here the CDR3 DNA reads TGTGCCAGCAGTCAGGGACAATTCAATCAGCCCCAGCATTTT. It is translated as CASSQGQFNQPQHF.

The V and J genes are TRBV6-4 and TRBJ2-3; D is uncertain. Trimming took off 2 bases at V and 0 bases at J, with 9 bases between the two ends. Germline CDR1 is MRHNA and CDR2 is SNTAGT. The CDR3 contains 15 residues. CDR3 nucleotides: TGTGCCAGCAGTGACCAGGCTTATAGCACAGATACGCAGTATTTT. It is translated as CASSDQAYSTDTQYF.

The rearrangement joins TRBV10-3 to TRBJ1-1; 7 bases map to TRBD1. V shed 4 bases and J 6 bases; nucleotides not matched to a gene: 11. Germline CDR1 is ENHRY and CDR2 is SYGVKD. This CDR3 is built from 15 residues. Written as DNA, the CDR3 is TGTGCCATCAGTGGCGCGACAGGGCCGGGGGCTGAAGCTTTCTTT. This translates into CAISGATGPGAEAFF.

This chain connects TRBV5-1 to TRBJ2-3; maybe TRBD1 (6 bases). The germline CDR1 and CDR2 sequences are SGHRS and YFSETQ. Trimming left V 2 bases short and J 2 bases short, with 12 bases between. There are 15 residues in the CDR3. The CDR3, as DNA: TGCGCCAGCAGCTTCGCACAGGGTCACACAGATACGCAGTATTTT. It encodes CASSFAQGHTDTQYF.

The chain carries TRBV7-6 and TRBJ2-7; D call uncertain. Per germline, CDR1 SGHVS and CDR2 FNYEAQ. V was cut by 2 bases and J by 5 bases, with 10 bases left in between. The CDR3 is made up of 13 amino acids. CDR3 loop: CASSLSGTDEQYF. The CDR3 nucleotides are TGTGCCAGCAGCTTATCTGGTACAGACGAGCAGTACTTC.

V and J are TRBV5-1 and TRBJ2-7; TRBD1 is a possible D gene (6 bases). Trimming cost V 7 bases and J 2 bases, with 22 bases left between them. Germline lookup yields CDR1 SGHRS and CDR2 YFSETQ. This CDR3 region has 16 residues. The CDR3 DNA is TGCGCCAGCTGCCCTTCCGGCGGAAACAGGGCCTACGAGCAGTACTTC. This encodes CASCPSGGNRAYEQYF.

This clone came up once. The chain combines TRBV24-1 with TRBJ1-6, with D perhaps TRBD1 (6 bases). The germline V gene has CDR1 KGHDR and CDR2 SFDVKD. The CDR3 covers 16 residues. V lost 2 bases and J lost 4, with 11 bases in between. The CDR3 here is CATSDWPGTYNSPLHF. CDR3 bases: TGTGCCACCAGTGATTGGCCAGGGACATATAATTCACCCCTCCACTTT.

This clone was found a few times. The chain is built from TRBV19 and TRBJ2-7; maybe TRBD1 (5 bases). Trimming pared 1 base from V and 7 bases from J, leaving 14 bases between. The V gene's germline CDR1 is LNHDA and CDR2 SQIVND (reference sequence). The CDR3 length is 14 residues. DNA for the CDR3: TGTGCCAGTAGTATAGGGGGCGAGTTAGGGGAGCAGTACTTC. It specifies CASSIGGELGEQYF.

The chain combines TRBV12-2 with TRBJ2-5; TRBD1, the D gene given by the table, was not confirmed from the DNA. TRBV12-2 is listed as a pseudogene. This CDR3 spans 13 amino acids. The CDR3 DNA reads as TGTGCAAGTCGCTTTCACATTGTGGAGACCCAGTACTTC. It codes for CASRFHIVETQYF.

The J gene is TRBJ2-2, the V gene TRBV5-1; tentatively, D is TRBD1 (6 bases). The V end lost 2 bases, the J end lost 4 bases, and 12 bases lay between the germline ends. The CDR3 extends over 15 amino acids. CDR1 SGHRS and CDR2 YFSETQ come from the germline V gene. CDR3 region: CASSLNRAGTGELFF. In nucleotides, the CDR3 is TGCGCCAGCAGCTTAAACAGGGCCGGCACCGGGGAGCTGTTTTTT. The full variable domain, with the rest looked up from reference TRBV5-1 and TRBJ2-2, is KAGVTQTPRYLIKTRGQQVTLSCSPISGHRSVSWYQQTPGQGLQFLFEYFSETQRNKGNFPGRFSGRQFSNSRSEMNVSTLELGDSALYLCASSLNRAGTGELFFGEGSRLTVL.

This rearrangement joins TRBV6-6 to TRBJ1-2; TRBD1 agrees at 10 bases. From germline, CDR1 is MNHNY and CDR2 SVGAGI (reference sequence). This CDR3 region has 14 residues. With V trimmed by 3 bases and J by 8 bases, 6 bases remained unmatched. The CDR3 loop reads CASSYNGQGGGYTF. The CDR3 DNA reads as TGTGCCAGCAGTTATAACGGACAGGGGGGAGGCTACACCTTC.

V gene TRBV6-5 combines with J gene TRBJ2-1, with 7 bases matching TRBD1. V was clipped by 7 bases and J by 7 bases; unmatched bases: 10. The CDR3 has 14 residues. Germline loops: CDR1 MNHEY, CDR2 SVGAGI. As DNA, the CDR3 is TGTGCCAGCACCTTGAAACTCAGGGGGAATGAGCAGTTCTTC. This gives the protein CASTLKLRGNEQFF.

This chain joins TRBV5-1 and TRBJ1-2, with a tentative D call TRBD1 (5 bases). Germline assignment: CDR1 SGHRS and CDR2 YFSETQ. The CDR3 is 14 residues long. V gave up 4 bases and J gave up 8 bases, with 18 bases separating them. CDR3 protein: CASSPGGGAEGYTF. The CDR3, as DNA: TGCGCCAGCAGCCCCGGGGGAGGGGCGGAGGGCTACACCTTC.

The CDR3 sequence: CASGRVNNQPQHF. The DNA of the CDR3 is TGTGCCAGCGGCCGGGTCAACAATCAGCCCCAGCATTTT. The chain links TRBV6-5 to TRBJ1-5, with no clear D. The V end was cut by 8 bases, the J end by 3 bases, with 11 bases between. CDR3 length: 13 residues. From germline, CDR1 is MNHEY and CDR2 SVGAGI.

The chain combines TRBV28 with TRBJ2-1; TRBD2 might be the D (6 bases). Per the germline V gene, CDR1 is MDHEN and CDR2 is SYDVKM. This CDR3 has 18 residues. Trimming removed 2 bases from V and 3 bases from J, with 20 bases in between. Here the CDR3 reads CASSLPLSGGLFYNEQFF. CDR3 nucleotides: TGTGCCAGCAGTTTACCGCTTAGCGGAGGTCTTTTCTACAATGAGCAGTTCTTC.

The CDR3 nucleotides are TGTGCCAGCAGCCACCCACAGGGTGCGGGCTACGAGCAGTACTTC. Its translation is CASSHPQGAGYEQYF. The rearrangement uses TRBV5-4 and TRBJ2-7, with D perhaps TRBD1 (6 bases). This CDR3 contains 15 residues. Trimming removed 4 bases from V and 3 bases from J, with 17 bases in between. Germline V CDR1 and CDR2: SGHNT, YYREEE (reference sequence). The full variable domain, its missing parts supplied by reference TRBV5-4 and TRBJ2-7, is ETGVTQSPTHLIKTRGQQVTLRCSSQSGHNTVSWYQQALGQGPQFIFQYYREEENGRGNFPPRFSGLQFPNYSSELNVNALELDDSALYLCASSHPQGAGYEQYFGPGTRLTVT.

This clone was counted a few times. The J gene is TRBJ2-1, the V gene TRBV5-1, with 8 nucleotides matching TRBD2. CDR1 is SGHRS and CDR2 is YFSETQ in the germline V gene. This CDR3 region has 15 residues. The ends lost 4 bases at V and 7 bases at J; junction bases unmatched: 10. CDR3 nucleotide sequence: TGCGCCAGCAGCCTTCAAGAGCGGGAGAGAAATGAGCAGTTCTTC. This sequence encodes CASSLQERERNEQFF.

V is TRBV11-2 and J is TRBJ1-4, with 9 bases identical to TRBD1. The CDR3 covers 15 residues. The germline V gene encodes CDR1 SGHAT and CDR2 FQNNGV. Trimming at V came to 5 bases and at J to 8 bases, leaving 9 bases not matched to a gene. The CDR3: CASSPGQGIIEKLFF. The CDR3 nucleotides are TGTGCCAGCAGCCCTGGACAGGGGATAATCGAAAAACTGTTTTTT.

This rearrangement joins TRBV7-3 to TRBJ2-2, with D possibly TRBD1 on 6 matching bases. The CDR3 spans 13 residues. The germline CDR1 and CDR2 sequences are SGHTA and FQGTGA. V lost 5 bases, J lost 7 bases, and 11 bases lay in between. The CDR3 DNA is TGTGCCAGCAGCCCTCAGGACAGCGGGGAGCTGTTTTTT. It encodes CASSPQDSGELFF.

This chain connects TRBV3-1 (or the pseudogene TRBV3-2) to TRBJ2-4; TRBD2 agrees at 8 bases. CDR1 is LGHDT, CDR2 YNNKEL, per germline (reference sequence). The V gene end was trimmed by 5 bases and the J gene end by 3 bases; junction bases not matched to a gene: 15. This CDR3 has 18 residues. The CDR3 loop reads CASSFSGNPQVGKNIQYF. In DNA form, the CDR3 reads TGTGCCAGCAGCTTTAGCGGGAACCCACAGGTTGGCAAAAACATTCAGTACTTC.

The chain carries TRBV5-1 and TRBJ1-2; 7 bases fit TRBD1. The CDR3 runs to 14 residues. V dropped 2 bases and J dropped 5; count of bases not matched to a gene: 6. Germline V CDR1 and CDR2: SGHRS, YFSETQ. The CDR3, as DNA: TGCGCCAGCAGCTTCGGACAGGCGGGGTATGGCTACACCTTC. Protein sequence: CASSFGQAGYGYTF.

V and J are TRBV7-7 and TRBJ2-1, with TRBD2 matching 9 bases. The CDR3 consists of 16 residues. V trimming: 2 bases; J trimming: 5 bases; junction bases outside the gene matches: 7. The V gene's germline CDR1 is SSHAT and CDR2 FNYEAQ (reference sequence). CDR3 sequence: CASSLFAGGPNNEQFF. The CDR3 nucleotides are TGTGCCAGCAGCTTATTCGCGGGGGGGCCGAACAATGAGCAGTTCTTC.

V usage is TRBV9 and J usage is TRBJ1-4, with a tentative D call TRBD1 (5 bases). The ends were cut back, 4 bases at V and 6 bases at J, with 10 bases in the middle. Germline values: CDR1 SGDLS, CDR2 YYNGEE. This CDR3 has 13 residues. This CDR3 is CASSSAGDEKLFF. CDR3 bases: TGTGCCAGCAGCTCAGCGGGGGATGAAAAACTGTTTTTT.

The chain combines TRBV21-1 with TRBJ1-2; the table assigns TRBD1, which was not confirmed against the DNA. TRBV21-1 has pseudogene status. The CDR3 is made up of 16 amino acids. The CDR3 sequence: CASSKALSNRIYGYTF. In nucleotides, the CDR3 is TGTGCCAGCAGCAAAGCGCTCAGTAACAGAATCTATGGCTACACCTTC.

The chain couples TRBV7-9 to TRBJ1-1; D is possibly TRBD1 (5 bases). Trimming took off 4 bases at V and 7 bases at J, with 10 bases between the two ends. CDR1 and CDR2 (germline): SEHNR, FQNEAQ (reference sequence). The CDR3 is made up of 12 amino acids. CDR3 sequence: CASSSQGGEAFF. In nucleotides, the CDR3 is TGTGCCAGCAGCTCGCAGGGTGGTGAAGCTTTCTTT.